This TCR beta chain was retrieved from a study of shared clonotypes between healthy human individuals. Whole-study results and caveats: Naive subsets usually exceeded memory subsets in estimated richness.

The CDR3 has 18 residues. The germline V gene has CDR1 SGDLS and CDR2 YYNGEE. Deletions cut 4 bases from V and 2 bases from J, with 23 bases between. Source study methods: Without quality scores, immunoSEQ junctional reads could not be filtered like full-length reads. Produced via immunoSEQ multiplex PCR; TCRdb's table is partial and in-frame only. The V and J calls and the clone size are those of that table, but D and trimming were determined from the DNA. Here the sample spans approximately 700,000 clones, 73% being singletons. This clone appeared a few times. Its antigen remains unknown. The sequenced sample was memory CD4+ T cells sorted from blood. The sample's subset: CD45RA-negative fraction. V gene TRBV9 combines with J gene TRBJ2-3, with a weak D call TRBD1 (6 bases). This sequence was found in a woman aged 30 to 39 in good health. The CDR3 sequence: CASSTVMTGVGYTDTQYF. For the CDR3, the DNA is TGTGCCAGCAGCACCGTCATGACAGGTGTTGGCTACACAGATACGCAGTATTTT. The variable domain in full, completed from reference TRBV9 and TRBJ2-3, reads DSGVTQTPKHLITATGQRVTLRCSPRSGDLSVYWYQQSLDQGLQFLIQYYNGEERAKGNILERFSAQQFPDLHSELNLSSLELGDSALYFCASSTVMTGVGYTDTQYFGPGTRLTVL.